The clone carrying this TCR beta chain occurred a few times. The antigen is unknown. The data originate from a study of T-cell reconstitution after alpha-beta-depleted transplantation in children. A library of TCRbeta sequences, prepared with unique molecular identifiers, was generated. MiXCR was run by TCRdb on the PCR reads, yielding one entry per CDR3 protein. The table shows approximately 800,000 distinct CDR3 sequences, with less than 20% occurring only once. V was pared by 5 bases and J by 5 bases, with 15 bases between. CDR1 is SGHAT and CDR2 is FQNNGV in the germline V gene. CDR3 length: 14 residues. Study findings and constraints: Alpha-beta T cells about two months after transplant reportedly derived from several hundred expanded graft clones.

This chain links TRBV11-2 with TRBJ2-5; D remains ambiguous. Sequences were derived from PBMCs, mostly from graft donor cells, sampled 360 days after TCRalphabeta/CD19-depleted stem cell transplant. This receptor was identified in a male patient between 10 and 17 years old who had a stem cell transplant for acute lymphoblastic leukemia, so the T cells may come from the graft donor. The CDR3 nucleotides read TGTGCCAGCAGCCCCCCCTCTCGGGTGGAGACCCAGTACTTC. It encodes CASSPPSRVETQYF.